This record concerns one T cell receptor (beta chain) sequence. The data originate from a study of cytomegalovirus exposure and HLA in healthy donors. Primers included in the PCR were 60 Vbeta and 13 Jbeta primers. Some clones are missing from TCRdb's copy, which holds only in-frame ones; the method was immunoSEQ multiplex PCR. This sample has 100,000 to 150,000 clones; 82% occur once, and the top ten carry about 7.4%. CDR1 and CDR2 from the germline V gene are MNHEY and SVGAGI. V was trimmed by 6 bases and J by 3 bases, leaving 15 bases between them. This CDR3 spans 14 amino acids. The chain carries TRBV6-5 and TRBJ2-7; possibly TRBD1 for D (6 bases). The sequenced sample consisted of PBMCs. The clonotype was recovered from a woman aged 50 to 65 in good health and CMV-seropositive. CDR3 DNA: TGTGCCAGCAGCTTTCTGTCAGGGGACTACGAGCAGTACTTC. The encoded protein is CASSFLSGDYEQYF.